This T cell receptor (beta chain) was sequenced during a study of CD8+ T cells in alopecia areata. This clone was counted only a few times. The V and J ends lost 4 bases and 7 bases respectively, with 17 bases between them. Germline CDR1 and CDR2: SGDLS and YYNGEE. The CDR3 loop spans 14 amino acids. Extraction of RNA preceded its reverse transcription into cDNA, which served as the sequencing template. Measured with immunoSEQ multiplex PCR; TCRdb has only the in-frame clones, and not every one. The data show 200,000 to 250,000 clones, with about two fifths seen just once and 0.45% to 0.55% held by the top ten. The sample's treatment: oral pan-JAK inhibitor, 5-10 mg twice daily.

The gene calls are TRBV9 and TRBJ1-2, with D unclear. The sample here was CD4+ T cells sorted from blood, taken between weeks 30 and 35, from a patient treated with tofacitinib. This receptor was taken from a human donor with alopecia areata. CDR3 nucleotides: TGTGCCAGCAGCCCAGAAAGGCAGCCTGGTGGCTACACCTTC. This codes for CASSPERQPGGYTF.